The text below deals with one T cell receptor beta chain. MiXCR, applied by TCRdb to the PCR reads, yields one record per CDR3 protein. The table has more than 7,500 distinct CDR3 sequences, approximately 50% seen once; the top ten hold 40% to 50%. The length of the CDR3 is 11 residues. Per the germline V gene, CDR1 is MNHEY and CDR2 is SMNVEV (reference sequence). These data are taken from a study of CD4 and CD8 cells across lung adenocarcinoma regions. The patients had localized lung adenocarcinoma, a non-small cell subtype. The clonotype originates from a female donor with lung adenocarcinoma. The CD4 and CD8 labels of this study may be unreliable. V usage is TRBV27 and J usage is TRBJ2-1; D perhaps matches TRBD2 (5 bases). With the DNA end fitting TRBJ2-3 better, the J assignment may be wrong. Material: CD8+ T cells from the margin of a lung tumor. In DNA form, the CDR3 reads TGTGCCAGCAGACTAGTGGACGAGCAGTATTTT. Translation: CASRLVDEQYF.